Listed below are T cell receptor beta chains from one sample, sequenced in a study of blood T cell repertoires in COVID-19. The table came from immunoSEQ multiplex PCR; TCRdb's copy has only in-frame clones and leaves some out. Of approximately 80,000 clones in the sample, around 86% were seen once. Sequences were obtained from peripheral blood. These receptors were taken from a man aged 35-49 years with acute or convalescent COVID-19. CDR3s include the opening cysteine and the closing phenylalanine or tryptophan. D genes are given only for firm matches. Clone size is stated in some rows and not others, as once, few, many or a class when expanded.

J gene: TRBJ1-1; clone size: .; V gene: TRBV27; D gene: .; CDR3 protein: CASSPLYGQGLGNTEAFF; CDR3 DNA: TGTGCCAGCAGCCCCCTATATGGTCAGGGCCTGGGGAACACTGAAGCTTTCTTT
J gene: TRBJ2-7; clone size: once; V gene: TRBV5-8; D gene: TRBD2; CDR3 protein: CASSLEKREGGEQYF; CDR3 DNA: TGTGCCAGCAGCTTGGAAAAGCGGGAGGGCGGCGAGCAGTACTTC
J gene: TRBJ2-1; clone size: .; V gene: TRBV19; D gene: TRBD2; CDR3 protein: CASSIQAGSSSYNEQFF; CDR3 DNA: TGTGCCAGTAGTATACAAGCGGGATCGAGCTCCTACAATGAGCAGTTCTTC
J gene: TRBJ2-7; clone size: .; V gene: TRBV5-6; D gene: .; CDR3 protein: CASSRRRTGFYEQYF; CDR3 DNA: TGTGCCAGCAGCCGGAGGCGGACTGGGTTCTACGAGCAGTACTTC
J gene: TRBJ2-7; clone size: .; V gene: TRBV5-1; D gene: .; CDR3 protein: CASSPEGRLSYEQYF; CDR3 DNA: TGCGCCAGCAGCCCCGAAGGGAGGCTGTCCTACGAGCAGTACTTC
J gene: TRBJ2-3; clone size: .; V gene: TRBV5-6; D gene: .; CDR3 protein: CASSSGLATDTQYF; CDR3 DNA: TGTGCCAGCAGCTCCGGACTCGCCACAGATACGCAGTATTTT
J gene: TRBJ2-3; clone size: .; V gene: TRBV24-1; D gene: TRBD1; CDR3 protein: CATSTGAADTQYF; CDR3 DNA: TGTGCCACCAGTACAGGGGCCGCAGATACGCAGTATTTT
J gene: TRBJ1-2; clone size: .; V gene: TRBV19; D gene: .; CDR3 protein: CASSKSGLLDYGYTF; CDR3 DNA: TGTGCCAGTAGTAAATCGGGACTCCTAGATTATGGCTACACCTTC
J gene: TRBJ2-1; clone size: .; V gene: TRBV5-4; D gene: TRBD2; CDR3 protein: CASSASGSSYNEQFF; CDR3 DNA: TGTGCCAGCAGCGCTAGCGGGAGCTCCTACAATGAGCAGTTCTTC
J gene: TRBJ2-1; clone size: .; V gene: TRBV30; D gene: TRBD2; CDR3 protein: CACSGSLHNEQFF; CDR3 DNA: TGTGCCTGTAGCGGGAGCCTCCACAATGAGCAGTTCTTC
J gene: TRBJ2-3; clone size: few; V gene: TRBV11-3; D gene: .; CDR3 protein: CASSPPGGTQYF; CDR3 DNA: TGTGCCAGCAGCCCCCCCGGAGGGACGCAGTATTTT
J gene: TRBJ1-5; clone size: .; V gene: TRBV7-8; D gene: .; CDR3 protein: CASSLDSGSPRPQHF; CDR3 DNA: TGTGCCAGCAGCTTAGATTCAGGCAGCCCTCGGCCCCAGCATTTT
J gene: TRBJ1-2; clone size: .; V gene: TRBV6-5; D gene: .; CDR3 protein: CATVNYGYTF; CDR3 DNA: TGTGCCACCGTGAACTATGGCTACACCTTC
J gene: TRBJ1-3; clone size: .; V gene: TRBV5-6; D gene: TRBD1; CDR3 protein: CASSRTTGGSGNTIYF; CDR3 DNA: TGTGCCAGCAGCAGGACGACAGGGGGCTCTGGAAACACCATATATTTT
J gene: TRBJ1-3; clone size: .; V gene: TRBV15; D gene: TRBD1; CDR3 protein: CATSRDFGTALSGNTIYF; CDR3 DNA: TGTGCCACCAGCAGAGATTTTGGGACAGCGCTCTCTGGAAACACCATATATTTT
J gene: TRBJ1-1; clone size: .; V gene: TRBV19; D gene: TRBD1; CDR3 protein: CASSVYRGGNTEAFF; CDR3 DNA: TGTGCCAGTAGTGTCTACAGGGGAGGGAACACTGAAGCTTTCTTT
J gene: TRBJ2-1; clone size: .; V gene: TRBV29-1; D gene: TRBD2; CDR3 protein: CSVWTSRSYNEQFF; CDR3 DNA: TGCAGCGTTTGGACTAGTCGGTCCTACAATGAGCAGTTCTTC
J gene: TRBJ2-7; clone size: .; V gene: TRBV4-1; D gene: .; CDR3 protein: CASSQEAQVISEQYF; CDR3 DNA: TGCGCCAGCAGCCAAGAGGCGCAGGTTATAAGCGAGCAGTACTTC
J gene: TRBJ2-7; clone size: .; V gene: TRBV19; D gene: .; CDR3 protein: CASSIFGTEGHEQYF; CDR3 DNA: TGTGCCAGTAGTATTTTCGGGACTGAGGGACACGAGCAGTACTTC
J gene: TRBJ1-5; clone size: .; V gene: TRBV4-1; D gene: TRBD1; CDR3 protein: CASSSDRVNSNQPQHF; CDR3 DNA: TGCGCCAGCAGCTCAGACAGGGTAAACAGCAATCAGCCCCAGCATTTT
J gene: TRBJ2-5; clone size: .; V gene: TRBV11-2; D gene: .; CDR3 protein: CASGSGVGAQYF; CDR3 DNA: TGTGCCAGCGGTTCTGGGGTGGGAGCCCAGTACTTC
J gene: TRBJ1-1; clone size: .; V gene: TRBV6-5; D gene: .; CDR3 protein: CASSTRQSEAFF; CDR3 DNA: TGTGCCAGCAGTACCAGACAGTCCGAAGCTTTCTTT
J gene: TRBJ1-4; clone size: .; V gene: TRBV30; D gene: .; CDR3 protein: CAWSVLRGGGTNEKLFF; CDR3 DNA: TGTGCCTGGAGTGTACTTAGGGGCGGAGGGACTAATGAAAAACTGTTTTTT
J gene: TRBJ2-7; clone size: .; V gene: TRBV30; D gene: .; CDR3 protein: CAWNPSGSYEQYF; CDR3 DNA: TGTGCCTGGAACCCCAGCGGCTCCTACGAGCAGTACTTC
J gene: TRBJ1-3; clone size: .; V gene: TRBV3-1/TRBV3-2; D gene: TRBD1; CDR3 protein: CASSHDRGFSGNTIYF; CDR3 DNA: TGTGCCAGCAGCCACGACAGGGGCTTCTCTGGAAACACCATATATTTT
J gene: TRBJ1-2; clone size: .; V gene: TRBV3-1/TRBV3-2; D gene: TRBD1; CDR3 protein: CASSRNSDRVGGYTF; CDR3 DNA: TGTGCCAGCAGCCGTAATTCAGACAGGGTTGGTGGCTACACCTTC
J gene: TRBJ2-3; clone size: .; V gene: TRBV5-4; D gene: .; CDR3 protein: CASSLGTTTDTQYF; CDR3 DNA: TGTGCCAGCAGCTTGGGAACAACCACAGATACGCAGTATTTT
J gene: TRBJ2-7; clone size: .; V gene: TRBV20-1; D gene: TRBD2; CDR3 protein: CSASSTSGDYEQYF; CDR3 DNA: TGCAGTGCTAGTTCGACTAGCGGTGACTACGAGCAGTACTTC
J gene: TRBJ1-2; clone size: .; V gene: TRBV3-1/TRBV3-2; D gene: .; CDR3 protein: CASSRQRIGSYGYTF; CDR3 DNA: TGTGCCAGCTCAAGACAGAGGATCGGGAGCTATGGCTACACCTTC
J gene: TRBJ1-1; clone size: .; V gene: TRBV19; D gene: TRBD1; CDR3 protein: CASSTRQGETEAFF; CDR3 DNA: TGTGCCAGTAGTACACGACAGGGTGAAACTGAAGCTTTCTTT
J gene: TRBJ2-7; clone size: .; V gene: TRBV24-1; D gene: TRBD2; CDR3 protein: CAAGRGLAYEQYF; CDR3 DNA: TGTGCGGCGGGGCGGGGGTTGGCCTACGAGCAGTACTTC
J gene: TRBJ2-7; clone size: .; V gene: TRBV11-2; D gene: TRBD1; CDR3 protein: CASSSGTAYEQYF; CDR3 DNA: TGTGCCAGCAGCTCCGGGACAGCCTACGAGCAGTACTTC
J gene: TRBJ2-5; clone size: .; V gene: TRBV7-2; D gene: TRBD2; CDR3 protein: CASSLGGLAEETQYF; CDR3 DNA: TGTGCCAGCAGCTTAGGGGGACTAGCGGAAGAGACCCAGTACTTC
J gene: TRBJ1-1; clone size: .; V gene: TRBV6-1; D gene: .; CDR3 protein: CASSDWGSKNTEAFF; CDR3 DNA: TGTGCCAGCAGTGATTGGGGCAGTAAGAACACTGAAGCTTTCTTT
J gene: TRBJ1-5; clone size: .; V gene: TRBV5-1; D gene: .; CDR3 protein: CASSPDRGSNQPQHF; CDR3 DNA: TGCGCCAGCAGTCCGGACAGAGGTAGCAATCAGCCCCAGCATTTT
J gene: TRBJ1-5; clone size: .; V gene: TRBV7-9; D gene: TRBD1; CDR3 protein: CASSLSTGDQPQHF; CDR3 DNA: TGTGCCAGCAGCTTATCGACAGGGGATCAGCCCCAGCATTTT
J gene: TRBJ2-5; clone size: .; V gene: TRBV10-1; D gene: TRBD1; CDR3 protein: CASSPRTGSQETQYF; CDR3 DNA: TGCGCCAGCAGTCCCAGGACAGGATCCCAAGAGACCCAGTACTTC
J gene: TRBJ2-5; clone size: .; V gene: TRBV27; D gene: .; CDR3 protein: CASSGHQETQYF; CDR3 DNA: TGTGCCAGCTCGGGACATCAAGAGACCCAGTACTTC
J gene: TRBJ1-2; clone size: .; V gene: TRBV4-2; D gene: TRBD1; CDR3 protein: CASSQPRRDRAAGYTF; CDR3 DNA: TGTGCCAGCAGCCAGCCTCGCCGGGACAGGGCGGCGGGCTACACCTTC
J gene: TRBJ1-2; clone size: .; V gene: TRBV23-1; D gene: TRBD1; CDR3 protein: CASSRIQGPSLYYGYTF; CDR3 DNA: TGCGCCAGCAGTCGGATACAGGGGCCCTCTCTTTACTATGGCTACACCTTC
J gene: TRBJ1-2; clone size: .; V gene: TRBV6-6; D gene: .; CDR3 protein: CASSYSSQSYGYTF; CDR3 DNA: TGTGCCAGCAGTTACTCCTCTCAGTCCTATGGCTACACCTTC
J gene: TRBJ2-6; clone size: .; V gene: TRBV27; D gene: .; CDR3 protein: CASSFNRGLLTGANVLTF; CDR3 DNA: TGTGCCAGCAGTTTTAACAGGGGACTCCTGACTGGGGCCAACGTCCTGACTTTC
J gene: TRBJ1-1; clone size: .; V gene: TRBV21-1; D gene: .; CDR3 protein: CASSRTGPTEAFF; CDR3 DNA: TGTGCCAGCAGCAGGACAGGCCCCACTGAAGCTTTCTTT
J gene: TRBJ2-1; clone size: .; V gene: TRBV10-3; D gene: TRBD2; CDR3 protein: CAISETSGGPNEQFF; CDR3 DNA: TGTGCCATCAGCGAAACTAGCGGGGGGCCCAATGAGCAGTTCTTC
J gene: TRBJ1-2; clone size: .; V gene: TRBV27; D gene: .; CDR3 protein: CARGEGYTF; CDR3 DNA: TGTGCCAGGGGAGAGGGCTACACCTTC
J gene: TRBJ1-2; clone size: .; V gene: TRBV12-3/TRBV12-4; D gene: .; CDR3 protein: CASSLGSDYGYTF; CDR3 DNA: TGTGCCAGCAGTCTGGGGAGCGACTATGGCTACACCTTC
J gene: TRBJ2-3; clone size: .; V gene: TRBV7-8; D gene: .; CDR3 protein: CASSDDRSFSTDTQYF; CDR3 DNA: TGTGCCAGCAGCGACGACAGATCTTTTAGCACAGATACGCAGTATTTT
J gene: TRBJ1-5; clone size: .; V gene: TRBV6-5; D gene: TRBD1; CDR3 protein: CASSPGQGAFQPQHF; CDR3 DNA: TGTGCCAGTTCCCCGGGACAGGGGGCTTTTCAGCCCCAGCATTTT
J gene: TRBJ2-5; clone size: .; V gene: TRBV30; D gene: .; CDR3 protein: CAWSVGSGGETQYF; CDR3 DNA: TGTGCCTGGAGTGTAGGGTCTGGGGGGGAGACCCAGTACTTC